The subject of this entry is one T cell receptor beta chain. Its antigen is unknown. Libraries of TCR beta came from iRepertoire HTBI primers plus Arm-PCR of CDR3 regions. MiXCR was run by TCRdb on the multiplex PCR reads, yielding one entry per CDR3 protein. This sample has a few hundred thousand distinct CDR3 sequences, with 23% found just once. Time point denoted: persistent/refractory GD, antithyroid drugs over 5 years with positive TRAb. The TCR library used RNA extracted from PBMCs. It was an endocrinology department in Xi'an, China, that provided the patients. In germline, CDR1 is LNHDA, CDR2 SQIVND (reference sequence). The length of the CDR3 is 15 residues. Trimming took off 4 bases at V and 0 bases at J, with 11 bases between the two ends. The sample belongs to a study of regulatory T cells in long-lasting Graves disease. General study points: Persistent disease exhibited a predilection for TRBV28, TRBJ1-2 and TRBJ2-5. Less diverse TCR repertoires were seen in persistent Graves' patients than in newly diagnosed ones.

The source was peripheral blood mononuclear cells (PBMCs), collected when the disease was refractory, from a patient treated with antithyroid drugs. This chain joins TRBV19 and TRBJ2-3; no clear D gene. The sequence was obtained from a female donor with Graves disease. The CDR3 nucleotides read TGTGCCAGTAGTACCTCAGGAGTTAGCACAGATACGCAGTATTTT. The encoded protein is CASSTSGVSTDTQYF.